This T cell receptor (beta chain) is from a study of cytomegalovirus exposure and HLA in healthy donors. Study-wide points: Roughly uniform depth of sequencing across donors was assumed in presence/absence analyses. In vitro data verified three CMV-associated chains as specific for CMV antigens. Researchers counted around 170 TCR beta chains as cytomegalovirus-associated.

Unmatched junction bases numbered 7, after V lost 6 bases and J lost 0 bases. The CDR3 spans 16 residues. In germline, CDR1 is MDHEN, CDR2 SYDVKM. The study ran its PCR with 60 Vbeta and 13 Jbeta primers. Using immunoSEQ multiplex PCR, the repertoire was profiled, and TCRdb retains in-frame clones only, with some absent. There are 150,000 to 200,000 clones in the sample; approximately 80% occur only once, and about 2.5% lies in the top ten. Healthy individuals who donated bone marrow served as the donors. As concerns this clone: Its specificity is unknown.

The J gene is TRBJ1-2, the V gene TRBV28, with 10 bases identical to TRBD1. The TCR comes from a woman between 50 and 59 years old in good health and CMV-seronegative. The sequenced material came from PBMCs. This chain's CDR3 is CASSLGGQGSNYGYTF. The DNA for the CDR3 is TGTGCCAGCAGCCTAGGGGGACAGGGGTCTAACTATGGCTACACCTTC.